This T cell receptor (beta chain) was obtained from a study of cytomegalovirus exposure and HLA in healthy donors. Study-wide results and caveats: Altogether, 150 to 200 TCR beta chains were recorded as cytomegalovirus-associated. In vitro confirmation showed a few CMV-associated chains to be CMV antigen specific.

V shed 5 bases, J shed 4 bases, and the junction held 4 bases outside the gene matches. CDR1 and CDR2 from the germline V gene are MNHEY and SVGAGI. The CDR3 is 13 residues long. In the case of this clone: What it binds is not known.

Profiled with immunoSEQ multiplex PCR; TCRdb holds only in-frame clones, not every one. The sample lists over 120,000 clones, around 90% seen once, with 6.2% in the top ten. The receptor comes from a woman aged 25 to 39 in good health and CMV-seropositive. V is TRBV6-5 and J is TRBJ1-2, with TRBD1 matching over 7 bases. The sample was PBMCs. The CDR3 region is CASSTGESYGYTF. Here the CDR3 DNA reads TGTGCCAGCAGTACAGGGGAGAGCTATGGCTACACCTTC.